This T cell receptor beta chain was sequenced during a study of T cells after yellow fever vaccination (dated by TCRdb to between 2019 and 2020). Regarding the study in general: Libraries from fractions with low cell numbers were prepared with the SMART-Seq v4 Ultra Low Input RNA kit. To follow T-cell clones before and after both primary and booster YFV17D yellow fever vaccination, bulk TCR alpha and beta repertoires underwent longitudinal sequencing. Two healthy male donors, one aged 18 to 30 and one aged 30 to 40 years, were included in the cohort. Blood was collected at multiple timepoints before and after primary and secondary immunization, and bulk PBMC replicates and cell subsets were isolated.

TCR cDNA was synthesized by 5'RACE template switching, which introduced a universal primer site and unique molecular identifiers. Priming for cDNA synthesis came from both the TCR alpha and TCR beta constant segments. Library amplification involved two PCR steps, and the second step added sample barcodes and sequencing adapters. Sequencing of the libraries was done on either Illumina HiSeq 2500 (2x100 bp) or NovaSeq (2x150 bp). The study's processing was this. MIGEC handled demultiplexing of reads and collapsing into UMI consensus sequences, while MiXCR performed V(D)J alignment. Clonotypes responding to the vaccine were identified with edgeR on replicate PBMC samples, with the criteria of FDR below 0.01 and a log2 fold change above 5 up to day 15. CD4 or CD8 identity was assigned to each bulk clonotype according to whether the clonotype was present at higher abundance in the sequenced CD4 repertoire or the sequenced CD8 repertoire. The public reads were reanalyzed by TCRdb: fastp trimming at Q25, MiXCR alignment, in-frame beta chains only. Each CDR3 protein gets just one entry, which takes the most common genes and DNA from the rows behind it. These V and J calls are TCRdb output, not the study's own analysis. The sample table contains about 75,000 distinct CDR3 sequences; only one count was recorded for more than 5.5% of them. In total, the top ten clones hold approximately 28% of the sample.

This clonotype was found a few times. Which antigen it targets is not known. There are no base qualities to consult, and no much larger clone falls within one base. The meaning of the sample's treatment or condition label: live attenuated yellow fever vaccine strain. PBMCs were isolated from peripheral blood using a standard Ficoll-Paque protocol. Dynabeads CD4 and CD8 positive selection kits were used to isolate CD4 and CD8 T-cell fractions. TriZol was used to extract RNA from bulk PBMCs, from CD4 and CD8 fractions, and from dextramer-positive and dextramer-negative fractions. Via the germline V gene, CDR1 is SGDLS and CDR2 YYNGEE. V loses 3 bases, J loses 8 bases, and the germline ends lie 8 bases apart. Inclusive of the bounding cysteine and phenylalanine, the CDR3 is 11 residues long. CDR3 DNA is the only sequence kept; it has 33 bases, read in frame from the first base. Paper-wide results and their limitations: The secondary T-cell response was weaker than the primary response but faster, peaking on day 5 instead of day 15. Only a couple of donors were included in the study, so the extent to which the findings can be generalized is limited. Computational filtering was needed because FACS-sorted repertoires could contain abundant contaminating clonotypes from the bulk population. A small share of clonotypes occurred in both CD4 and CD8 compartments, likely arising from convergent recombination. Most clones expanded after primary vaccination (almost 97% of CD4 and roughly 88% of CD8) were re-detected after the booster, suggesting that broad memory maintenance occurred.

The V and J genes are TRBV9 and TRBJ1-2; the D gene is not confidently resolved. The sequence was obtained from a man between 18 and 35 years old who received the YFV17D yellow fever vaccine. Material: CD8+ T cells sorted from PBMCs, obtained roughly 10 days after the first yellow fever vaccination. The nucleotides are TGTGCCAGCAGCGCCCCCGACGGCTACACCTTC. It is translated as CASSAPDGYTF.